This is a list of T cell receptor beta chains from one sample in a study of blood T cell repertoires in COVID-19. The table came from immunoSEQ multiplex PCR; TCRdb's copy has only in-frame clones and leaves some out. The sample lists some 200,000 clones, approximately 90% occurring once. Sequenced: peripheral blood. These receptors originate from a man aged 40-49 years with active or convalescent COVID-19. The CDR3 runs from the conserved cysteine through the conserved F or W. The D gene is left open where the match is weak. Rows give clone size only sometimes, using once, few, many, or a class for an expanded clone.

abundance: .; v_gene: TRBV7-9; d_gene: TRBD1; j_gene: TRBJ1-1; CDR3nt: TGTGCCAGCAGCTTAGGATCAGGGGGCAAACCATCGAGCACTGAAGCTTTCTTT; CDR3aa: CASSLGSGGKPSSTEAFF
abundance: .; v_gene: TRBV6-1; d_gene: .; j_gene: TRBJ1-6; CDR3nt: TGTGCCAGCAGTGAAGTATTGAATTCACCCCTCCACTTT; CDR3aa: CASSEVLNSPLHF
abundance: .; v_gene: TRBV3-1/TRBV3-2; d_gene: TRBD1; j_gene: TRBJ1-5; CDR3nt: TGTGCCAGCAGCCGGACAGGGGCGTCGGGCAATCAGCCCCAGCATTTT; CDR3aa: CASSRTGASGNQPQHF
abundance: .; v_gene: TRBV4-3; d_gene: .; j_gene: TRBJ1-4; CDR3nt: TGCGCCAGCAGCCAAGATAGGAGGACTGAAAAACTGTTTTTT; CDR3aa: CASSQDRRTEKLFF
abundance: .; v_gene: TRBV29-1; d_gene: .; j_gene: TRBJ2-5; CDR3nt: TGCAGCGTTCTCTCCGGGGGAGGAGAGACCCAGTACTTC; CDR3aa: CSVLSGGGETQYF
abundance: .; v_gene: TRBV18; d_gene: TRBD1; j_gene: TRBJ1-1; CDR3nt: TGTGCCAGCTCACGAGACAGGGACAAAATTTCTGAAGCTTTCTTT; CDR3aa: CASSRDRDKISEAFF
abundance: .; v_gene: TRBV2; d_gene: TRBD1; j_gene: TRBJ1-4; CDR3nt: TGTGCCAGCAGCCCCAGGGGGCTTTATGAAAAACTGTTTTTT; CDR3aa: CASSPRGLYEKLFF
abundance: .; v_gene: TRBV24-1; d_gene: TRBD1; j_gene: TRBJ1-2; CDR3nt: TGTGCCACCAGTGCAGCAGGGGGAGGACAAGGCTACACCTTC; CDR3aa: CATSAAGGGQGYTF
abundance: .; v_gene: TRBV30; d_gene: .; j_gene: TRBJ2-7; CDR3nt: TGTGCCTGGAGGCATGTCAAGAGCTCCTACGAGCAGTACTTC; CDR3aa: CAWRHVKSSYEQYF
abundance: .; v_gene: TRBV5-1; d_gene: .; j_gene: TRBJ2-5; CDR3nt: TGCGCCAGCAGCTTAGGGAGAACAGGGTTTACAGGGACCCAGTACTTC; CDR3aa: CASSLGRTGFTGTQYF
abundance: .; v_gene: TRBV7-2; d_gene: .; j_gene: TRBJ1-1; CDR3nt: TGTGCCAGCAGCTTAGCGAGCCGGGGGGGTTACACTGAAGCTTTCTTT; CDR3aa: CASSLASRGGYTEAFF
abundance: .; v_gene: TRBV9; d_gene: .; j_gene: TRBJ1-1; CDR3nt: TGTGCCAGCAGCTTACTTGGGTCGGGCACTGAAGCTTTCTTT; CDR3aa: CASSLLGSGTEAFF
abundance: once; v_gene: TRBV2; d_gene: TRBD1; j_gene: TRBJ2-3; CDR3nt: TGTGCCAGCACACCCCCGACAGGGAACACAGATACGCAGTATTTT; CDR3aa: CASTPPTGNTDTQYF
abundance: .; v_gene: TRBV6-2/TRBV6-3; d_gene: .; j_gene: TRBJ2-5; CDR3nt: TGTGCCAGCAGTTTCCCGGCAGGGGGAGGAGAGACCCAGTACTTC; CDR3aa: CASSFPAGGGETQYF
abundance: .; v_gene: TRBV21-1; d_gene: .; j_gene: TRBJ1-2; CDR3nt: TGTGCCAGCAGCCCCGAACCTGTATTGGTGGAGGGCTACACCTTC; CDR3aa: CASSPEPVLVEGYTF
abundance: .; v_gene: TRBV5-3; d_gene: .; j_gene: TRBJ1-2; CDR3nt: TGTGCCAGAAGCCTGAGGGAGTACTATGGCTACACCTTC; CDR3aa: CARSLREYYGYTF
abundance: .; v_gene: TRBV13; d_gene: .; j_gene: TRBJ2-2; CDR3nt: TGTGCCAGCAGCCTCGGCCAGGGTATCACCGGGGAGCTGTTTTTT; CDR3aa: CASSLGQGITGELFF
abundance: .; v_gene: TRBV5-6; d_gene: .; j_gene: TRBJ2-3; CDR3nt: TGTGCCAGCAGCTTCCAGGGAACAGATACGCAGTATTTT; CDR3aa: CASSFQGTDTQYF
abundance: .; v_gene: TRBV24-1; d_gene: .; j_gene: TRBJ2-1; CDR3nt: TGTGCCACCAGTGATTCCCGCGGGTACAATGAGCAGTTCTTC; CDR3aa: CATSDSRGYNEQFF
abundance: .; v_gene: TRBV19; d_gene: .; j_gene: TRBJ1-5; CDR3nt: TGTGCCAGTAGTATCCAGGTCAATCAGCCCCAGCATTTT; CDR3aa: CASSIQVNQPQHF
abundance: .; v_gene: TRBV30; d_gene: TRBD2; j_gene: TRBJ2-2; CDR3nt: TGTGCCTGGAGGCGAGGATGGGTGATAGCGGGAGGGCCGTACACCGGGGAGCTGTTTTTT; CDR3aa: CAWRRGWVIAGGPYTGELFF
abundance: .; v_gene: TRBV5-6; d_gene: .; j_gene: TRBJ1-5; CDR3nt: TGTGCCAGCAGCCGCAGGATTAGCAATCAGCCCCAGCATTTT; CDR3aa: CASSRRISNQPQHF
abundance: .; v_gene: TRBV19; d_gene: .; j_gene: TRBJ1-5; CDR3nt: TGTGCCAGTAGTATTGGGTACGGGAATCAGCCCCAGCATTTT; CDR3aa: CASSIGYGNQPQHF
abundance: few; v_gene: TRBV2; d_gene: .; j_gene: TRBJ1-6; CDR3nt: TGTGCCAGCCCCCAGGGCGATAATTCACCCCTCCACTTT; CDR3aa: CASPQGDNSPLHF
abundance: .; v_gene: TRBV5-1; d_gene: TRBD1; j_gene: TRBJ1-2; CDR3nt: TGCGCCAGCAGCTTGTCAGGGGGCATAAGCTATGGCTACACCTTC; CDR3aa: CASSLSGGISYGYTF
abundance: .; v_gene: TRBV19; d_gene: TRBD1; j_gene: TRBJ2-5; CDR3nt: TGTGCCAGTAGTATACTTCCCAGGGGGCTTCAAGAGACCCAGTACTTC; CDR3aa: CASSILPRGLQETQYF
abundance: .; v_gene: TRBV10-3; d_gene: .; j_gene: TRBJ2-1; CDR3nt: TGTGCCATCACCCCGGGACTGGCACCCCATGAGCAGTTCTTC; CDR3aa: CAITPGLAPHEQFF
abundance: once; v_gene: TRBV28; d_gene: .; j_gene: TRBJ1-5; CDR3nt: TGTGCCAGCACTTACAGCCCCCTCGGTCAGCCCCAGCATTTT; CDR3aa: CASTYSPLGQPQHF
abundance: .; v_gene: TRBV12-3/TRBV12-4; d_gene: TRBD1; j_gene: TRBJ1-5; CDR3nt: TGTGCCAGCAGTTCCACATACAGGGGTCGTCAGCATTTT; CDR3aa: CASSSTYRGRQHF
abundance: .; v_gene: TRBV5-1; d_gene: .; j_gene: TRBJ2-7; CDR3nt: TGCGCCAGCAGCTTGGAAGCGGGTGCTTCCGAGCAGTACTTC; CDR3aa: CASSLEAGASEQYF
abundance: .; v_gene: TRBV18; d_gene: TRBD1; j_gene: TRBJ1-3; CDR3nt: TGTGCCAGCTCCCGACAGGGGAGCACCTCTGGAAACACCATATATTTT; CDR3aa: CASSRQGSTSGNTIYF
abundance: .; v_gene: TRBV2; d_gene: .; j_gene: TRBJ1-1; CDR3nt: TGTGCCAGCAGTGAAGCCTTCGGTGAAGCTTTCTTT; CDR3aa: CASSEAFGEAFF
abundance: .; v_gene: TRBV7-9; d_gene: .; j_gene: TRBJ2-7; CDR3nt: TGTGCCAGCAGCTCCACCATAACACAGGGACGCGAGCAGTACTTC; CDR3aa: CASSSTITQGREQYF
abundance: once; v_gene: TRBV9; d_gene: .; j_gene: TRBJ2-1; CDR3nt: TGTGCCAGCAGCGTAGGACTTTCCAATGAGCAGTTCTTC; CDR3aa: CASSVGLSNEQFF
abundance: .; v_gene: TRBV4-1; d_gene: .; j_gene: TRBJ1-1; CDR3nt: TGCGCCAGCAGCCACCACTTGGGGGGACTTAGTACTGAAGCTTTCTTT; CDR3aa: CASSHHLGGLSTEAFF
abundance: .; v_gene: TRBV25-1; d_gene: TRBD1; j_gene: TRBJ1-6; CDR3nt: TGTGCCAGCAGTGAAATGACAGGGGACTCACCCCTCCACTTT; CDR3aa: CASSEMTGDSPLHF
abundance: few; v_gene: TRBV11-2; d_gene: .; j_gene: TRBJ1-1; CDR3nt: TGTGCCAGCAGCTTCCTAGAGAACACTGAAGCTTTCTTT; CDR3aa: CASSFLENTEAFF
abundance: many; v_gene: TRBV9; d_gene: TRBD1; j_gene: TRBJ2-2; CDR3nt: TGTGCCAGCAGCGGACCCAGTAACCTCAGGGGGCTTTTCCTCACCCTTATTACCGGGGAGCTGTTTTTT; CDR3aa: CASSGPSNLRGLFLTLITGELFF
abundance: once; v_gene: TRBV28; d_gene: .; j_gene: TRBJ1-1; CDR3nt: TGTGCCAGCAGTTTATCCCTAAACCGGGGTCGAGCTTTCTTT; CDR3aa: CASSLSLNRGRAFF
abundance: .; v_gene: TRBV27; d_gene: TRBD2; j_gene: TRBJ2-1; CDR3nt: TGTGCCAGCAGTGACCTCCAAGGACTAGCGGACCCCTACAATGAGCAGTTCTTC; CDR3aa: CASSDLQGLADPYNEQFF
abundance: .; v_gene: TRBV2; d_gene: .; j_gene: TRBJ1-2; CDR3nt: TGTGCCAGCAGTGATGGAGGCAACTATGGCTACACCTTC; CDR3aa: CASSDGGNYGYTF
abundance: .; v_gene: TRBV14; d_gene: TRBD2; j_gene: TRBJ2-3; CDR3nt: TGTGCCAGCAGCCAAGGAGCGGGGGGGGGCACAGATACGCAGTATTTT; CDR3aa: CASSQGAGGGTDTQYF
abundance: .; v_gene: TRBV7-2; d_gene: TRBD2; j_gene: TRBJ2-4; CDR3nt: TGTGCCAGCAGCTTAGCGTGGAGCGGGAGTGTCAAAGGCAAAAACATTCAGTACTTC; CDR3aa: CASSLAWSGSVKGKNIQYF
abundance: .; v_gene: TRBV2; d_gene: .; j_gene: TRBJ2-2; CDR3nt: TGTGCCAGCAGTGAAATTAGCGTGGAGACCGGGGAGCTGTTTTTT; CDR3aa: CASSEISVETGELFF
abundance: .; v_gene: TRBV5-1; d_gene: .; j_gene: TRBJ1-6; CDR3nt: TGCGCCAGCAGCCCCACCGGGGGTTCCTATAATTCACCCCTCCACTTT; CDR3aa: CASSPTGGSYNSPLHF
abundance: .; v_gene: TRBV24-1; d_gene: TRBD1; j_gene: TRBJ1-2; CDR3nt: TGTGCCACCAGGGACAGGACTAACTATGGCTACACCTTC; CDR3aa: CATRDRTNYGYTF
abundance: .; v_gene: TRBV5-6; d_gene: .; j_gene: TRBJ2-2; CDR3nt: TGTGCCAGCAGCTTGATAGGGGATAGCACCGGGGAGCTGTTTTTT; CDR3aa: CASSLIGDSTGELFF
abundance: .; v_gene: TRBV18; d_gene: .; j_gene: TRBJ1-1; CDR3nt: TGTGCCAGCTCACCACCGGCACAGGGGAACACTGAAGCTTTCTTT; CDR3aa: CASSPPAQGNTEAFF
abundance: once; v_gene: TRBV19; d_gene: .; j_gene: TRBJ1-2; CDR3nt: TGTGCCAGCACGAATCAGTTTAACTATGGCTACACCTTC; CDR3aa: CASTNQFNYGYTF
abundance: once; v_gene: TRBV27; d_gene: TRBD1; j_gene: TRBJ1-5; CDR3nt: TGTGCCAGCAGTTTGACTTCAGGGGGCTTCTATCAGCCCCAGCATTTT; CDR3aa: CASSLTSGGFYQPQHF
abundance: .; v_gene: TRBV7-2; d_gene: .; j_gene: TRBJ2-1; CDR3nt: TGTGCCAGCAGCCTGGGGCGGCGGAATGAGCAGTTCTTC; CDR3aa: CASSLGRRNEQFF